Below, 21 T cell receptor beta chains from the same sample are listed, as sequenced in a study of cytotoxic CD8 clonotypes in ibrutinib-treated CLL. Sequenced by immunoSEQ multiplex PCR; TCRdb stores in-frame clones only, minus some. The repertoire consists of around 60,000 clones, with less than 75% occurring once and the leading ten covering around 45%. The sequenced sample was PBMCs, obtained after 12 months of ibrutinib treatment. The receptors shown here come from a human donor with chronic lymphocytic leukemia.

CDR3: CASSGGLAGTGDYEQYF. The CDR3 DNA sequence: TGTGCCAGCAGCGGCGGACTAGCGGGAACCGGGGACTACGAGCAGTACTTC. The chain joins TRBV5-4 to TRBJ2-7, with TRBD2 matching 12 bases. There are 17 residues in the CDR3. Trimming took 4 bases from V and 3 from J; bases not matched to a gene: 11. CDR1 and CDR2 from the germline V gene are SGHNT and YYREEE (reference sequence).

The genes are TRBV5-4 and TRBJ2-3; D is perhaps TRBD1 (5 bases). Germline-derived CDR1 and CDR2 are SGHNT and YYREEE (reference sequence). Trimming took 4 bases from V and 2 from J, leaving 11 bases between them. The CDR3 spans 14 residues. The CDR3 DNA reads TGTGCCAGCAGCACCCGACAGAACACAGATACGCAGTATTTT. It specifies CASSTRQNTDTQYF.

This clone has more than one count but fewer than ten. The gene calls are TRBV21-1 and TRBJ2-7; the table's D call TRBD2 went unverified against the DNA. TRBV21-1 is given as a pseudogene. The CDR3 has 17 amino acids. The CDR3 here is CASSPTPGLAAPYEQYF. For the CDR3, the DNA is TGTGCCAGCAGCCCGACCCCCGGACTAGCGGCCCCCTACGAGCAGTACTTC.

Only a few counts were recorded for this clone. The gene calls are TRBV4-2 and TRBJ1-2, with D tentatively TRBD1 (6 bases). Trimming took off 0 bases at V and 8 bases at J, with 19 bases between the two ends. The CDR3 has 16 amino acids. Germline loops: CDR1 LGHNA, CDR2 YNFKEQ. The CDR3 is CASSQEGDRPLKGYTF. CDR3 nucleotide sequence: TGTGCCAGCAGCCAAGAAGGAGACAGGCCTTTGAAAGGCTACACCTTC.

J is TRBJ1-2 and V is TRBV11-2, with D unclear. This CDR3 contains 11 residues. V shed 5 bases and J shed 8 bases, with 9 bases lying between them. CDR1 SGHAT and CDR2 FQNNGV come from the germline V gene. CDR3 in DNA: TGTGCCAGCAGCCCCATGGTGGGCTACACCTTC. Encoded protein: CASSPMVGYTF.

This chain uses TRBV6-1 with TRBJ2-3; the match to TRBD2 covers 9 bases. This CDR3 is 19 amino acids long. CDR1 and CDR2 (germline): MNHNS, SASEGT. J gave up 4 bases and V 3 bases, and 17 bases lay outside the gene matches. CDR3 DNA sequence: TGTGCCAGCAGTGAGATCCGCGGGAGGGCCCCTCGTAATCCAGATACGCAGTATTTT. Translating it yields CASSEIRGRAPRNPDTQYF.

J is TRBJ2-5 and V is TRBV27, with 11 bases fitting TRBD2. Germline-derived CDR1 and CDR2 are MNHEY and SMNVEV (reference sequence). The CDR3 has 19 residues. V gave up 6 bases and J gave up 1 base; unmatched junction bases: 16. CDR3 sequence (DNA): TGTGCCAGCAGCGCCTACGGGCAGGGACTAGCGGTTTTCCAAGAGACCCAGTACTTC. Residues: CASSAYGQGLAVFQETQYF.

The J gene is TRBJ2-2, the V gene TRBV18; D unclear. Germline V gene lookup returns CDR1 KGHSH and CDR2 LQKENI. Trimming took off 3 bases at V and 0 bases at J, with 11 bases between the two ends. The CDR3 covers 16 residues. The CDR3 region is CASSPAVTTNTGELFF. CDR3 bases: TGTGCCAGCTCACCCGCGGTGACGACGAACACCGGGGAGCTGTTTTTT.

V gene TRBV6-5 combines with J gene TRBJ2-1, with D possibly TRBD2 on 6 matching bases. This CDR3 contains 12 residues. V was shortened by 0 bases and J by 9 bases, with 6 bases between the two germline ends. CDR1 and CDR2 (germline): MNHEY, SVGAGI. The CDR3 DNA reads TGTGCCAGCAGTTACTCGACTAGTGAGCAGTTCTTC. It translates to CASSYSTSEQFF.

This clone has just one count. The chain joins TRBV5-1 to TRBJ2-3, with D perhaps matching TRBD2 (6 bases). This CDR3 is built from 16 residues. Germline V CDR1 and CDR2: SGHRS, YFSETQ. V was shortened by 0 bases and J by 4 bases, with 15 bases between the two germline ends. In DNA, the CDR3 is TGCGCCAGCAGCTTGGAGGTGGGAGGAGGGTCAGATACGCAGTATTTT. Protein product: CASSLEVGGGSDTQYF.

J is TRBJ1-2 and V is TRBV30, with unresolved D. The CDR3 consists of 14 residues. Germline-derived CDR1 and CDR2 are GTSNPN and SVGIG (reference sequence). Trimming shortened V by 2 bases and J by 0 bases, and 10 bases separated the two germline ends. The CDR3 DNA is TGTGCCTGGAGTCGACTCCCCCCTAACTATGGCTACACCTTC. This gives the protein CAWSRLPPNYGYTF.

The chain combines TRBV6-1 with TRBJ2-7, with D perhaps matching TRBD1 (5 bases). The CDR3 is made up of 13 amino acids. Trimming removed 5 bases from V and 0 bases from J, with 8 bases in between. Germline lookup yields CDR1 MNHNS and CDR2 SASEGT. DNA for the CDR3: TGTGCCAGCAGTAGGGGATCCTCCTACGAGCAGTACTTC. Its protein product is CASSRGSSYEQYF.

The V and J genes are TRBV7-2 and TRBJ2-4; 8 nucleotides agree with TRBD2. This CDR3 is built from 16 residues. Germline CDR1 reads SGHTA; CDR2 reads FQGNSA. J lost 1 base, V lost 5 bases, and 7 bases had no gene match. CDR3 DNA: TGTGCCAGCAGCCAAATGGCTAGCGGGGCCAAAAACATTCAGTACTTC. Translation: CASSQMASGAKNIQYF.

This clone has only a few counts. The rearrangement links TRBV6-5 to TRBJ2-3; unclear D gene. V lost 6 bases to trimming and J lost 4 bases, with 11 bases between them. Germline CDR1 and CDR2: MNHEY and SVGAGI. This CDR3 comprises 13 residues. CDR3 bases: TGTGCCAGCAGCCCCGAGGCGCCAGATACGCAGTATTTT. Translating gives CASSPEAPDTQYF.

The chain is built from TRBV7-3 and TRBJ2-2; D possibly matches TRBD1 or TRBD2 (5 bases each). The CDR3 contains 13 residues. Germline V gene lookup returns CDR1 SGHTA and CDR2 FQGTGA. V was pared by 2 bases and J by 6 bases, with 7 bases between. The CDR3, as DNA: TGTGCCAGCAGCTTATCGGGACCCGGGGAGCTGTTTTTT. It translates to CASSLSGPGELFF.

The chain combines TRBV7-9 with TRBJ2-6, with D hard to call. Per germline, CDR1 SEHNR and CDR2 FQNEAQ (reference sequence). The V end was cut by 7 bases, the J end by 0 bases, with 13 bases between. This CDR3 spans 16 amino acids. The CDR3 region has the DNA TGTGCCAGCAAAGGTACACGAGGCTCTGGGGCCAACGTCCTGACTTTC. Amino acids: CASKGTRGSGANVLTF.

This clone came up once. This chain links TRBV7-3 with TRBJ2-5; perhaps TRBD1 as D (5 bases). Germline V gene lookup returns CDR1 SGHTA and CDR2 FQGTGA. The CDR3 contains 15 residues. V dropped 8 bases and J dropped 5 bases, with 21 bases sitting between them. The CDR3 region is CASSPNFGAAETQYF. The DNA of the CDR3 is TGTGCCAGCTCGCCAAACTTTGGGGCAGCGGAGACCCAGTACTTC.

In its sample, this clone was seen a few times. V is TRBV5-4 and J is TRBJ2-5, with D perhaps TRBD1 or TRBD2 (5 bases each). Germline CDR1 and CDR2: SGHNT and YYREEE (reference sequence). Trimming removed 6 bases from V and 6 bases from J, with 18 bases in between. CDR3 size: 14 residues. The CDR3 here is CASTLTGPEKTQYF. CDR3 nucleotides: TGTGCCAGCACCCTAACGGGACCCGAGAAGACCCAGTACTTC.

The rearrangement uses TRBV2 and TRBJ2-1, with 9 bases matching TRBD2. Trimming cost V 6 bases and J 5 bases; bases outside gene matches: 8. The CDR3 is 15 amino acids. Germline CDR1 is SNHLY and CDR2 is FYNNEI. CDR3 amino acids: CASRVGTSPDNEQFF. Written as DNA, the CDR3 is TGTGCCAGCAGGGTAGGGACTAGCCCAGACAATGAGCAGTTCTTC.

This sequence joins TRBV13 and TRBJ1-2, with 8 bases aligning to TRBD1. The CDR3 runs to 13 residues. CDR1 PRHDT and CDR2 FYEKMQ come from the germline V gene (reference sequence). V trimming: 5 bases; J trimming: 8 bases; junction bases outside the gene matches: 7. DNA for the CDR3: TGTGCCAGCAGCCAGGGACAGGCCCGCGGCTACACCTTC. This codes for CASSQGQARGYTF.

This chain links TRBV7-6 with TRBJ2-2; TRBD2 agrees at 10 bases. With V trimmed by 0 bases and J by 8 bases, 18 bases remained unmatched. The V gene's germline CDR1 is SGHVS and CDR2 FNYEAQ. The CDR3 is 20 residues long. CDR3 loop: CASSLAEFLAGDSDGGELFF. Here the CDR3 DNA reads TGTGCCAGCAGCTTAGCAGAATTCCTAGCGGGAGATTCTGATGGAGGGGAGCTGTTTTTT.